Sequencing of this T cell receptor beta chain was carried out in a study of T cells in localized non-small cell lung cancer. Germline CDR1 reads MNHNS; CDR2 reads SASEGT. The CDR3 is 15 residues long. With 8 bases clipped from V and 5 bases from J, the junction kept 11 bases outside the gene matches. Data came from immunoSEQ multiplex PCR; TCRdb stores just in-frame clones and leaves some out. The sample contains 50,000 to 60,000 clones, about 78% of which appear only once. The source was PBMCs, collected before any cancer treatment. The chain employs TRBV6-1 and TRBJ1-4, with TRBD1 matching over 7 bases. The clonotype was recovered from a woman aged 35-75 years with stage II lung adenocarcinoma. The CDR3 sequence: CASCTQDRLNEKLFF. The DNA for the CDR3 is TGTGCCAGCTGTACACAGGACAGGCTGAATGAAAAACTGTTTTTT.